Each of the 8 T cell receptor beta chains below was sequenced from the same sample in a study. TCRdb passed the RT-PCR reads through MiXCR, listing each CDR3 protein once. The sample lists more than 600,000 distinct CDR3 sequences, 11% to 15% seen once, with just over 3.5% in the top ten. The specimen sequenced was memory CD4+ T cells from blood. All receptors derive from a female donor in good health, serving as a healthy control.

The chain has TRBV7-8 and TRBJ2-7, with 7 bases fitting TRBD2. This CDR3 has 14 amino acids. Trimming removed 1 base from V and 3 bases from J; junction bases left unmatched: 3. The germline CDR1 and CDR2 sequences are SGHVS and FQNEAQ. The CDR3 region has the DNA TGTGCCAGCAGCTTAGTGGGCGGGGGCTACGAGCAGTACTTC. It yields the protein CASSLVGGGYEQYF.

V gene TRBV9 combines with J gene TRBJ1-2; a possible D gene is TRBD1 (5 bases). CDR3 length: 14 residues. V gave up 3 bases and J gave up 8 bases, with 17 bases separating them. Germline assignment: CDR1 SGDLS and CDR2 YYNGEE. CDR3 nucleotide sequence: TGTGCCAGCAGCGGAACGCCAGGGAAGGACGGCTACACCTTC. This codes for CASSGTPGKDGYTF.

The rearrangement uses TRBV30 and TRBJ2-3; the D gene is possibly TRBD2 (5 bases). V was clipped by 1 base and J by 7 bases, with 12 bases between them. In germline, CDR1 is GTSNPN, CDR2 SVGIG (reference sequence). This CDR3 has 13 residues. The DNA for the CDR3 is TGTGCCTGGAGTGGACCTAGCCGTAATACGCAGTATTTT. Translating it yields CAWSGPSRNTQYF.

This clonotype was counted a few times. V usage is TRBV7-9 and J usage is TRBJ2-7; 7 nucleotides agree with TRBD2. The CDR3 extends over 15 amino acids. CDR1 SEHNR and CDR2 FQNEAQ come from the germline V gene (reference sequence). The trim removed 7 bases at V and 3 bases at J, leaving 12 bases unmatched. In nucleotides, the CDR3 is TGTGCCAGCAACCGTGCCCTGGGACTAAACTACGAGCAGTACTTC. Its protein is CASNRALGLNYEQYF.

This clonotype was seen at least ten times. This chain connects TRBV18 to TRBJ2-3; D remains unclear. Germline V gives CDR1 KGHSH, CDR2 LQKENI. V lost 0 bases and J 5 bases, leaving 12 bases between the germline ends. The CDR3 contains 15 residues. The CDR3 sequence: CASSPPEVPGDTQYF. The CDR3 DNA follows: TGTGCCAGCTCACCACCCGAGGTTCCCGGAGATACGCAGTATTTT.

This clonotype was seen a handful of times. The chain joins TRBV4-1 to TRBJ2-5, with no clear D. V lost 1 base and J 4 bases, leaving 10 bases between the germline ends. The length of the CDR3 is 14 residues. Germline CDR1 and CDR2: MGHRA and YSYEKL. Here the CDR3 DNA reads TGCGCCAGCAGCCAAGTAGGACGGCGAGAGACCCAGTACTTC. As protein: CASSQVGRRETQYF.

V gene TRBV5-8 combines with J gene TRBJ1-6; D may be TRBD1 (5 bases). Trimming cost V 5 bases and J 7 bases, with 16 bases left between them. This CDR3 has 15 residues. In germline, CDR1 is SGHTS, CDR2 YDEGEE. As DNA, the CDR3 is TGTGCCAGCAGGTCTCGTGGGGCTGCGAATTCACCCCTCCACTTT. This encodes CASRSRGAANSPLHF. Supplemented by reference TRBV5-8 and TRBJ1-6, the full variable domain reads EAGVTQSPTHLIKTRGQQATLRCSPISGHTSVYWYQQALGLGLQFLLWYDEGEERNRGNFPPRFSGRQFPNYSSELNVNALELEDSALYLCASRSRGAANSPLHFGNGTRLTVT.

V is TRBV7-9 and J is TRBJ1-1, with TRBD1 identical over 9 bases. V trimming: 5 bases; J trimming: 5 bases; junction bases outside the gene matches: 6. The CDR3 is made up of 14 amino acids. Germline CDR1 is SEHNR and CDR2 is FQNEAQ (reference sequence). Here the CDR3 DNA reads TGTGCCAGCAGCGAACAGGGGGCAGGAACTGAAGCTTTCTTT. It encodes CASSEQGAGTEAFF. Full variable domain (rest looked up from reference TRBV7-9 and TRBJ1-1): DTGVSQNPRHKITKRGQNVTFRCDPISEHNRLYWYRQTLGQGPEFLTYFQNEAQLEKSRLLSDRFSAERPKGSFSTLEIQRTEQGDSAMYLCASSEQGAGTEAFFGQGTRLTVV.